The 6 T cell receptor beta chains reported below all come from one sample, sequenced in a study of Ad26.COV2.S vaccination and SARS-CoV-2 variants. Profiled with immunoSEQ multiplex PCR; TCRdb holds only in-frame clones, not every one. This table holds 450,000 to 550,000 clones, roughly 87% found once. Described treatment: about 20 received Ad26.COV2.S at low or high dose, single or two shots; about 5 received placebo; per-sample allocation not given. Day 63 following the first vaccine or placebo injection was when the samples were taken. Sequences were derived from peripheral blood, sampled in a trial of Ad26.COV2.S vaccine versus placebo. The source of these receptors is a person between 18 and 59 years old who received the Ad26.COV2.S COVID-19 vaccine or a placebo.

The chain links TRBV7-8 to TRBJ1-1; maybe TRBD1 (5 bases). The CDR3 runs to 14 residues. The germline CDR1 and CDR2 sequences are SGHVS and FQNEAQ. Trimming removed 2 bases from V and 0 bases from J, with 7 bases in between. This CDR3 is CASSLSGLNTEAFF. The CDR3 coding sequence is TGTGCCAGCAGCTTATCAGGGTTGAACACTGAAGCTTTCTTT.

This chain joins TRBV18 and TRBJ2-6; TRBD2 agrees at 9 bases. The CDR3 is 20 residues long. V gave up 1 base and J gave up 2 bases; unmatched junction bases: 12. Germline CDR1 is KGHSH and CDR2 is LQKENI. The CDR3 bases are TGTGCCAGCTCACCACGGGTAGCGGGGGACCCTGGCCCTGGGGCCAACGTCCTGACTTTC. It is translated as CASSPRVAGDPGPGANVLTF.

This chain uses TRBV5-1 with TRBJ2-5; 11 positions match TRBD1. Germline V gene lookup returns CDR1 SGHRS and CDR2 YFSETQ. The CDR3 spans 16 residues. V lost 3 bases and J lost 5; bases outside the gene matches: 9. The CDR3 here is CASSSGTGGVWETQYF. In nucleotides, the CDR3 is TGCGCCAGCAGCTCGGGGACAGGGGGTGTATGGGAGACCCAGTACTTC.

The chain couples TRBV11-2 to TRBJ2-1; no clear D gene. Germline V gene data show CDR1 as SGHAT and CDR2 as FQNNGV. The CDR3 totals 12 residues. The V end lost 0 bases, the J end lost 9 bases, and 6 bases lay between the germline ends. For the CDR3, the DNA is TGTGCCAGCAGCTTAGAGCCGGGTGAGCAGTTCTTC. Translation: CASSLEPGEQFF. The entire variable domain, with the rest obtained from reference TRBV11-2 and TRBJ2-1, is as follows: EAGVAQSPRYKIIEKRQSVAFWCNPISGHATLYWYQQILGQGPKLLIQFQNNGVVDDSQLPKDRFSAERLKGVDSTLKIQPAKLEDSAVYLCASSLEPGEQFFGPGTRLTVL.

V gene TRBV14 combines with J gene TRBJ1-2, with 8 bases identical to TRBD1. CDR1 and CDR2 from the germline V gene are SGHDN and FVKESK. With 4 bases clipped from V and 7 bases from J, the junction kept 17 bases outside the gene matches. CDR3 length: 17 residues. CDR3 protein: CASSRSDRGTYTRGYTF. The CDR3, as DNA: TGTGCCAGCAGCCGATCAGACAGGGGTACTTATACACGTGGCTACACCTTC. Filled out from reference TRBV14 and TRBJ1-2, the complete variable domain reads EAGVTQFPSHSVIEKGQTVTLRCDPISGHDNLYWYRRVMGKEIKFLLHFVKESKQDESGMPNNRFLAERTGGTYSTLKVQPAELEDSGVYFCASSRSDRGTYTRGYTFGSGTRLTVV.

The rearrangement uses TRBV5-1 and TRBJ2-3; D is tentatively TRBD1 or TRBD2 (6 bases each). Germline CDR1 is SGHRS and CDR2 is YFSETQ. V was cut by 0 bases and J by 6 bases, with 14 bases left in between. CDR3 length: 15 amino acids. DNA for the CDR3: TGCGCCAGCAGCTTGGCCCTTAGGGGGAGGGATACGCAGTATTTT. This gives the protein CASSLALRGRDTQYF.